The 18 T cell receptor beta chains in this list originate from one sample, sequenced in a study of T cell responses to AZD1222 COVID-19 vaccine. Sequenced by immunoSEQ multiplex PCR; TCRdb stores in-frame clones only, minus some. Of roughly 81,000 clones listed, approximately 86% are singletons. Sequencing was performed on peripheral blood, taken on day 0 of AZD1222 vaccination. These receptors originate from an adult in good health.

The chain is built from TRBV9 and TRBJ2-5, with TRBD1 identical over 7 bases. With 0 bases clipped from V and 3 bases from J, the junction kept 8 bases outside the gene matches. In germline, CDR1 is SGDLS, CDR2 YYNGEE. The CDR3 is made up of 16 amino acids. The CDR3 here is CASSVGVGGAEETQYF. CDR3 nucleotide sequence: TGTGCCAGCAGCGTAGGGGTAGGGGGCGCCGAAGAGACCCAGTACTTC.

The chain has TRBV7-2 and TRBJ1-2; no firm D call. This CDR3 has 15 residues. From germline, CDR1 is SGHTA and CDR2 FQGNSA. Trimming shortened V by 0 bases and J by 0 bases, and 8 bases separated the two germline ends. CDR3 sequence (DNA): TGTGCCAGCAGCTTAGCGGGAAGATCTAACTATGGCTACACCTTC. Protein: CASSLAGRSNYGYTF. Full variable domain (outside the CDR3, taken from reference TRBV7-2 and TRBJ1-2): GAGVSQSPSNKVTEKGKDVELRCDPISGHTALYWYRQSLGQGLEFLIYFQGNSAPDKSGLPSDRFSAERTGGSVSTLTIQRTQQEDSAVYLCASSLAGRSNYGYTFGSGTRLTVV.

V and J are TRBV30 and TRBJ2-2, with a tentative D call TRBD1 (7 bases). The length of the CDR3 is 17 residues. Germline V gene lookup returns CDR1 GTSNPN and CDR2 SVGIG (reference sequence). The V end lost 4 bases, the J end lost 3 bases, and 21 bases lay between the germline ends. As DNA, the CDR3 is TGTGCCTGGACCAGGGGGAAGCGGCGGGAAGACACCGGGGAGCTGTTTTTT. Translated: CAWTRGKRREDTGELFF.

This rearrangement joins TRBV27 to TRBJ2-1; TRBD1 aligns across 7 bases. CDR1 is MNHEY and CDR2 is SMNVEV in the germline V gene (reference sequence). The CDR3 totals 14 residues. V shed 5 bases and J 3 bases; nucleotides not matched to a gene: 4. The chain's CDR3 is CASSQYRGYNEQFF. In nucleotides, the CDR3 is TGTGCCAGCAGTCAATACAGGGGCTACAATGAGCAGTTCTTC.

The chain uses TRBV7-3 and TRBJ2-2; the D gene is possibly TRBD2 (6 bases). The CDR3 has 14 amino acids. Germline-derived CDR1 and CDR2 are SGHTA and FQGTGA. Trimming took off 1 base at V and 10 bases at J, with 13 bases between the two ends. The CDR3 DNA reads TGTGCCAGCAGCTTAATGTCGGGGGTCGAGGAGCTGTTTTTT. Translated: CASSLMSGVEELFF.

This clone was counted a single time. The chain carries TRBV2 and TRBJ1-5; D perhaps matches TRBD1 (6 bases). Trimming took 8 bases from V and 2 from J, leaving 22 bases between them. CDR1 is SNHLY and CDR2 is FYNNEI in the germline V gene. The length of the CDR3 is 17 residues. The CDR3, as DNA: TGTGCCAGCGTTGGGGGCAGGCCGGTAATTGGCAATCAGCCCCAGCATTTT. Residues: CASVGGRPVIGNQPQHF.

The V call is TRBV28, the J call TRBJ2-7; 13 nucleotides match TRBD2. The CDR3 is 15 amino acids. The trim removed 5 bases at V and 7 bases at J, leaving 8 bases unmatched. The V gene's germline CDR1 is MDHEN and CDR2 SYDVKM. The CDR3 region has the DNA TGTGCCAGCAGTCAAGGACTAGCGGGAGAAAATGAGCAGTACTTC. Its protein is CASSQGLAGENEQYF.

The chain joins TRBV5-1 to TRBJ2-2; 7 positions agree with TRBD1. Germline lookup yields CDR1 SGHRS and CDR2 YFSETQ. This CDR3 contains 14 residues. V lost 4 bases, J lost 6 bases, and 6 bases stayed unmatched. This CDR3 reads CASSPRQGAGELFF. CDR3 sequence (DNA): TGCGCCAGCAGCCCTAGACAGGGCGCCGGGGAGCTGTTTTTT.

This sequence joins TRBV28 and TRBJ1-5, with D unresolved. The CDR3 sequence is 12 residues long. The V end was cut by 1 base, the J end by 6 bases, with 4 bases between. CDR1 MDHEN and CDR2 SYDVKM come from the germline V gene. The CDR3: CASSLSTQPQHF. CDR3 coding DNA: TGTGCCAGCAGTTTATCTACTCAGCCCCAGCATTTT.

The chain links TRBV7-2 to TRBJ1-5; D not certain. This CDR3 is 15 amino acids long. The V gene lost 1 base and the J gene lost 1 base, with 8 bases spanning the gap. The germline V gene encodes CDR1 SGHTA and CDR2 FQGNSA. Written as DNA, the CDR3 is TGTGCCAGCAGCTTAGGGCCAGCCAGCAATCAGCCCCAGCATTTT. Its protein product is CASSLGPASNQPQHF.

CDR3 sequence reads: CASTHRTENTGELFF. The DNA for the CDR3 is TGTGCCAGCACCCACCGGACGGAGAACACCGGGGAGCTGTTTTTT. The rearrangement links TRBV7-2 to TRBJ2-2; no definite D call. Per germline, CDR1 SGHTA and CDR2 FQGNSA. This CDR3 is 15 amino acids long. V gave up 7 bases and J gave up 1 base, with 13 bases separating them.

The chain has TRBV5-1 and TRBJ1-4, with TRBD1 matching 7 bases. Germline-derived CDR1 and CDR2 are SGHRS and YFSETQ. The junction had 4 bases not matched to a gene; V was cut back by 4 bases and J by 4 bases. The CDR3 loop spans 14 amino acids. The chain's CDR3 is CASSPGGVNEKLFF. CDR3 bases: TGCGCCAGCAGCCCAGGGGGGGTTAATGAAAAACTGTTTTTT.

The chain has TRBV3-1 (or the pseudogene TRBV3-2) and TRBJ1-1; 7 bases map to TRBD1. The CDR3 totals 14 residues. The trim removed 4 bases at V and 8 bases at J, leaving 10 bases unmatched. Germline V CDR1 and CDR2: LGHDT, YNNKEL (reference sequence). The CDR3 bases are TGTGCCAGCAGCCCTAGAACGGGACAGAACGAAGCTTTCTTT. It codes for CASSPRTGQNEAFF.

This chain connects TRBV3-1 (or the pseudogene TRBV3-2) to TRBJ2-7; the match to TRBD2 covers 7 bases. Germline CDR1 reads LGHDT; CDR2 reads YNNKEL (reference sequence). This CDR3 region has 16 residues. After removal of 0 bases from V and 1 base from J, the junction contained 6 bases not matched to a gene. In nucleotides, the CDR3 is TGTGCCAGCAGCCAAGATCTCCCAGCGGGGTCCTACGAGCAGTACTTC. Its protein product is CASSQDLPAGSYEQYF.

The table lists this clone with a count of one. This sequence joins TRBV5-1 and TRBJ2-7; TRBD1 might be the D (6 bases). Deletions cut 0 bases from V and 2 bases from J, with 18 bases between. This CDR3 has 17 amino acids. The germline V gene encodes CDR1 SGHRS and CDR2 YFSETQ. CDR3 residues: CASSLAQDSLQPYEQYF. DNA of the CDR3: TGCGCCAGCAGCTTGGCCCAGGACAGCCTACAACCCTACGAGCAGTACTTC.

The V gene is TRBV7-9, the J gene TRBJ1-1; D remains unclear. V was clipped by 3 bases and J by 4 bases, with 6 bases between them. The CDR3 spans 12 residues. CDR1 and CDR2 (germline): SEHNR, FQNEAQ (reference sequence). Here the CDR3 reads CASSFWSTEAFF. The DNA for the CDR3 is TGTGCCAGCAGCTTCTGGAGCACTGAAGCTTTCTTT.

There are a few counts of this clone. V gene TRBV5-1 combines with J gene TRBJ1-3; TRBD1 aligns across 10 bases. Trimming at V came to 8 bases and at J to 6 bases, leaving 5 bases not matched to a gene. Germline V gives CDR1 SGHRS, CDR2 YFSETQ. The CDR3 has 13 residues. CDR3 loop: CASGTGVENTIYF. DNA for the CDR3: TGCGCCAGTGGGACAGGGGTGGAAAACACCATATATTTT.

The chain combines TRBV3-1 (or the pseudogene TRBV3-2) with TRBJ2-1; possible D gene TRBD2, 5 bases. There are 15 residues in the CDR3. Trimming left V 1 base short and J 6 bases short, with 13 bases between. The germline CDR1 and CDR2 sequences are LGHDT and YNNKEL (reference sequence). In nucleotides, the CDR3 is TGTGCCAGCAGCCAAGTCGTGGGAGCCGGCAATGAGCAGTTCTTC. Its translation is CASSQVVGAGNEQFF.